The clone carrying this TCR beta chain was seen a handful of times. As yet, its antigen is unknown. Researchers reported sorting CD4+ naive, central memory, regulatory and stem cell-like memory cells via CD45RO/CCR7/CD25/CD127/CD95/CD27. The trim removed 4 bases at V and 4 bases at J, leaving 12 bases unmatched. The CDR3 totals 19 residues. Per the germline V gene, CDR1 is SEHNR and CDR2 is FQNEAQ (reference sequence). Sequencing targeted expressed TCRB transcripts, as all isolated RNA had been reverse transcribed. Sequencing used immunoSEQ multiplex PCR; TCRdb keeps in-frame clones, though not all of them. There are 160,000 or so clones in the sample; 6.5% to 10% occur only once, and 0.45% to 0.55% lies in the top ten. These data are taken from a study of beta chain features in type 1 diabetes. General study points: PCR, the amplification step, might favor shorter templates, equally in patients and controls. The VDJ junctions of type 1 diabetes patients carried fewer insertions and more deletions. Using cDNA template may skew counts toward highly expressing activated cells. Shortening of TCRB CDR3s, moderate but significant, appeared in all four CD4+ subsets of Type 1 diabetes patients.

This receptor was obtained from a woman younger than 35 with type 1 diabetes. The rearrangement links TRBV7-9 to TRBJ2-6, with 11 nucleotides matching TRBD1. The sample consisted of central memory CD4+ T cells from blood. This CDR3 is CASSSTTGTGGYGANVLTF. CDR3 bases: TGTGCCAGCAGCTCCACAACCGGGACAGGGGGTTACGGGGCCAACGTCCTGACTTTC.